The text below deals with one T cell receptor beta chain. An end of the junction does not agree with germline; a read error may underlie this. The CDR3 regions of TCR beta were amplified from RNA transcripts. The HTBI primer set drove a first-round RT-PCR of the TCR CDR3. MiXCR was run by TCRdb on the multiplex PCR reads, yielding one entry per CDR3 protein. The profile shows about 700,000 distinct CDR3 sequences, over 40% of them singletons. CDR1 is SQVTM, CDR2 ANQGSEA, per germline. CDR3 length: 14 amino acids. The data were taken from a study of T cells in Graves' hyperthyroidism and ophthalmopathy.

Sequencing input: peripheral blood or thyroid tissue (not recorded which). This TCR was recovered from an adult man with Graves' disease, either hyperthyroidism or ophthalmopathy (not recorded which). V gene TRBV29-1 combines with J gene TRBJ2-7; 8 nucleotides line up with TRBD1. CDR3 sequence (DNA): TGCAGCGTTGCGGGACAGGCGGGTCAGCCCCAGCATTACTTC. It yields the protein CSVAGQAGQPQHYF.